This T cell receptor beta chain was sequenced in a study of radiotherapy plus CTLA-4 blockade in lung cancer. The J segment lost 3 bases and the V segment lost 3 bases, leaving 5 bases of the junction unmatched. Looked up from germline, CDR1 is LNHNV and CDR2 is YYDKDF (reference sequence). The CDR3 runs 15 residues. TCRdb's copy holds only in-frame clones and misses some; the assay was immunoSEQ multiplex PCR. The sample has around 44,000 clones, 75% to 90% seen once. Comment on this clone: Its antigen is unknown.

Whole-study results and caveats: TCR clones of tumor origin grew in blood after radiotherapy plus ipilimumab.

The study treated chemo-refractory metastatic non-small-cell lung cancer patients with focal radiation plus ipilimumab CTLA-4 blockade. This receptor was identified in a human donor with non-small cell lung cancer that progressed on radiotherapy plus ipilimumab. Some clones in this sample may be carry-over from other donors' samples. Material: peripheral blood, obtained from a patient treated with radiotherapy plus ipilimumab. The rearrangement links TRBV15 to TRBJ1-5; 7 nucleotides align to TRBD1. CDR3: CATSRGTADNQPQHF. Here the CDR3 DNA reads TGTGCCACCAGCAGGGGGACAGCGGACAATCAGCCCCAGCATTTT.